This T cell receptor beta chain was sequenced in a study of cytomegalovirus exposure and HLA in healthy donors. Trimming cost V 4 bases and J 4 bases; bases outside gene matches: 6. This CDR3 is built from 15 residues. The germline V gene encodes CDR1 MRHNA and CDR2 SNTAGT. Healthy individuals who donated bone marrow served as the donors. Primers: 60 Vbeta forward and 13 Jbeta reverse. Repertoires were generated with immunoSEQ multiplex PCR, while TCRdb's copy carries only in-frame clones and drops some. Of about 150,000 clones in the sample, about 76% were seen once. Sample: PBMCs. V and J are TRBV6-4 and TRBJ2-1; 8 bases fit TRBD1. This receptor was taken from a young woman in good health and CMV-seropositive. CDR3 DNA sequence: TGTGCCAGCAGTGCAGGGACAGGCGAATACAATGAGCAGTTCTTC. Encoded protein: CASSAGTGEYNEQFF.